This entry concerns a single T cell receptor (beta chain). The target antigen is unknown. This entry belongs to a study of Ad26.COV2.S vaccination and SARS-CoV-2 variants. For the study at large: Intramuscularly, Ad26.COV2.S was given either once or twice, 56 days apart. Study-wide findings and caveats: Reportedly, after vaccination the spike-specific CD8+ and CD4+ T cell responses displayed substantial breadth.

Treatment denoted: some 20 received Ad26.COV2.S at low or high dose, single or two shots; about 5 received placebo; per-sample allocation not given. Sampling was performed 63 days after the first vaccine or placebo injection. This CDR3 has 12 residues. Germline values: CDR1 SNHLY, CDR2 FYNNEI. Trimming cost V 6 bases and J 1 base, with 6 bases left between them. Method: immunoSEQ multiplex PCR; TCRdb's copy keeps in-frame clones and lacks some. The sample lists hundreds of thousands of clones; 70% to 90% were seen once. The chain recombines TRBV2 with TRBJ1-2; D is uncertain. This clonotype was sampled from a person aged 18-60 years who received the Ad26.COV2.S COVID-19 vaccine or a placebo. Sample: peripheral blood, taken in a trial of Ad26.COV2.S vaccine versus placebo. CDR3 protein: CASSQDNYGYTF. DNA of the CDR3: TGTGCCAGCAGCCAAGATAACTATGGCTACACCTTC.